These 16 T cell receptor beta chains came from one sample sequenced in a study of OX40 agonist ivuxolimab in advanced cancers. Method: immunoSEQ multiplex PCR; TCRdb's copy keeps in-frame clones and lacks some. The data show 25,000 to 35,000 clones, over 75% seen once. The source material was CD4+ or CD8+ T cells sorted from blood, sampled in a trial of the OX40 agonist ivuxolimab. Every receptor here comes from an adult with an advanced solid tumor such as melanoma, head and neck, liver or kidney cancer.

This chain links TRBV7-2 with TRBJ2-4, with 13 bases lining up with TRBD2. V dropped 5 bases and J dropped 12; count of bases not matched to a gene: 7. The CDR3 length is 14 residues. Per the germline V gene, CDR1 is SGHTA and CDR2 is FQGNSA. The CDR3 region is CASSPWGTSGAQYF. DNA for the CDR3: TGTGCCAGCAGCCCATGGGGGACTAGCGGGGCTCAGTACTTC.

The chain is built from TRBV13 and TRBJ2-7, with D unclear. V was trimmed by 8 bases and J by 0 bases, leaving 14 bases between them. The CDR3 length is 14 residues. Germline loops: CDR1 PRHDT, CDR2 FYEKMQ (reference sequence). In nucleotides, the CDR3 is TGTGCCAGCCGCCAAGTACGGTTCTCCTACGAGCAGTACTTC. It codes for CASRQVRFSYEQYF.

The CDR3 protein is CATSGGNYNEQFF. CDR3 nucleotides: TGTGCCACTTCTGGGGGGAACTACAATGAGCAGTTCTTC. The rearrangement joins TRBV27 to TRBJ2-1; D might be TRBD2 (6 bases). This CDR3 has 13 amino acids. Trimming removed 10 bases from V and 3 bases from J, with 13 bases in between. The germline V gene encodes CDR1 MNHEY and CDR2 SMNVEV (reference sequence).

The CDR3 protein is CASKASSYEQYF. Here the CDR3 DNA reads TGCGCCAGCAAGGCGAGCTCCTACGAGCAGTACTTC. The genes are TRBV5-1 and TRBJ2-7; D gene uncertain. From germline, CDR1 is SGHRS and CDR2 YFSETQ. The CDR3 sequence is 12 residues long. V lost 6 bases and J 0 bases, leaving 7 bases between the germline ends.

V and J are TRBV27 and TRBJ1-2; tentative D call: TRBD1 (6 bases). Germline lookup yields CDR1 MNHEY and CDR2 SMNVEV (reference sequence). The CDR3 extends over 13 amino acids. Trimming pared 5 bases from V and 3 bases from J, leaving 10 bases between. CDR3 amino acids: CASSTQGYYGYTF. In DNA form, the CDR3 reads TGTGCCAGCAGTACTCAGGGGTACTATGGCTACACCTTC.

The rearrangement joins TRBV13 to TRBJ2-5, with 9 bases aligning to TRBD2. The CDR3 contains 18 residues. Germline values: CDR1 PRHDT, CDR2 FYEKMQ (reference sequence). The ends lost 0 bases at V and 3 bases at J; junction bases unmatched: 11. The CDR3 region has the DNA TGTGCCAGCAGCTTAGGTGGAATCGGTAGCGGGAGTGAAGAGACCCAGTACTTC. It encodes CASSLGGIGSGSEETQYF.

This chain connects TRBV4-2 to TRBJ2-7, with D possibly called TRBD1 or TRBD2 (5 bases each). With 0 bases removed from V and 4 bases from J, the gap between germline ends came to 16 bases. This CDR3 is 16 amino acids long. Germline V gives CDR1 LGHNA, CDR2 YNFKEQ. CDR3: CASSQDLWGLGYEQYF. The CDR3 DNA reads TGTGCCAGCAGCCAAGATCTATGGGGGTTGGGGTACGAGCAGTACTTC.

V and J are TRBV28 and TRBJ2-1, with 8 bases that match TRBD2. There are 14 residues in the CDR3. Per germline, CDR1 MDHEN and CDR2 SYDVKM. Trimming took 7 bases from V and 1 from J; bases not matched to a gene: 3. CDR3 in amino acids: CASIKRGSYNEQFF. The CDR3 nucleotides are TGTGCCAGCATTAAGCGGGGGTCCTACAATGAGCAGTTCTTC.

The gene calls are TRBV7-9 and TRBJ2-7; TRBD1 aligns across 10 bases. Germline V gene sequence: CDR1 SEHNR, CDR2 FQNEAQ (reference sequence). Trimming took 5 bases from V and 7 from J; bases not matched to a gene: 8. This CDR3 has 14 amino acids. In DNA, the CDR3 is TGTGCCAGCAGCATAAGACAGGGGGCAGCGGAGCAGTACTTC. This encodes CASSIRQGAAEQYF. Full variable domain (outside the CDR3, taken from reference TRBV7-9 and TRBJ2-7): DTGVSQNPRHKITKRGQNVTFRCDPISEHNRLYWYRQTLGQGPEFLTYFQNEAQLEKSRLLSDRFSAERPKGSFSTLEIQRTEQGDSAMYLCASSIRQGAAEQYFGPGTRLTVT.

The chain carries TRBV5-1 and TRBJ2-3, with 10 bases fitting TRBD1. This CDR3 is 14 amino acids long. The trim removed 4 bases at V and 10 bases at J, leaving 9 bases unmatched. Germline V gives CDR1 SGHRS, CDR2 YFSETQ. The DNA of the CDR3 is TGCGCCAGCAGCCTCCGGGACAGGGGAACTGCGCAGTATTTT. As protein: CASSLRDRGTAQYF.

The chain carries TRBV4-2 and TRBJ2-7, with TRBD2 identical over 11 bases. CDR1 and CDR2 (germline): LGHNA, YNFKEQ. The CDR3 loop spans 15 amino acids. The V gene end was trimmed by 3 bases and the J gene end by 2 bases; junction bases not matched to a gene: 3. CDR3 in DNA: TGTGCCAGCAGCCAGCTAGCGGGAGGAACCTACGAGCAGTACTTC. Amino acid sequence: CASSQLAGGTYEQYF.

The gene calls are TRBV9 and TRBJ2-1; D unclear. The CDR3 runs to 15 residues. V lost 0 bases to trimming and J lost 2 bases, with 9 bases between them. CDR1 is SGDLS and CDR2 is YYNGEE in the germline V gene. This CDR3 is CASSVDGVTYNEQFF. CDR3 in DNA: TGTGCCAGCAGCGTAGATGGAGTAACCTACAATGAGCAGTTCTTC.

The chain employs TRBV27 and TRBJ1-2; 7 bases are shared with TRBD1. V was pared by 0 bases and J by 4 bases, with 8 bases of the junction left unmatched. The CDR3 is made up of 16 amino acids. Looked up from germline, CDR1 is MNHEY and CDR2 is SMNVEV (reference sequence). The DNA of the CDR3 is TGTGCCAGCAGTTTATCAGGGGGCGAAATTTTCTATGGCTACACCTTC. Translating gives CASSLSGGEIFYGYTF.

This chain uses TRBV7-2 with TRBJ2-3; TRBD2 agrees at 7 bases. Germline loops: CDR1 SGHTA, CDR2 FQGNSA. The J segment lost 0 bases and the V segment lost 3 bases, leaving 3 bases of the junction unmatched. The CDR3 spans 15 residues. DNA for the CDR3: TGTGCCAGCAGCTTTAGCGGGCTTAGCACAGATACGCAGTATTTT. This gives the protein CASSFSGLSTDTQYF.

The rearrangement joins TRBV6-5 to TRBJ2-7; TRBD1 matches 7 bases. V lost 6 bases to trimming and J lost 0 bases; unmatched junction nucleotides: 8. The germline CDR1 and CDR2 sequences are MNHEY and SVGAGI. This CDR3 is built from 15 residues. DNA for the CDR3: TGTGCCAGCAGCCGGACAGGTCCGCACTCCTACGAGCAGTACTTC. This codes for CASSRTGPHSYEQYF.

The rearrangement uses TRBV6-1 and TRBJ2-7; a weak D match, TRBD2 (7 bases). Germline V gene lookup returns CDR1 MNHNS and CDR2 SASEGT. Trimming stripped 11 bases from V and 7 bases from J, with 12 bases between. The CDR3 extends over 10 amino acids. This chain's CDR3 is CAAGAGEQYF. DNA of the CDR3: TGTGCCGCGGGGGCTGGGGAGCAGTACTTC.